The clone carrying this T cell receptor (beta chain) appeared a few times. This sample was included in a study of T-cell reconstitution after alpha-beta-depleted transplantation in children. V trimming: 3 bases; J trimming: 5 bases; junction bases outside the gene matches: 4. CDR1 is MDHEN and CDR2 is SYDVKM in the germline V gene. This CDR3 is built from 13 residues. The TCRbeta library was prepared with unique molecular identifiers. TCRdb ran MiXCR on the PCR reads and lists one entry per CDR3 protein. This sample yields some 350,000 distinct CDR3 sequences, of which roughly 17% are seen a single time; 35% to 50% belongs to the top ten.

The V call is TRBV28, the J call TRBJ2-7; 7 bases are shared with TRBD1. The clonotype was recovered from a male patient aged 2-15 years who had a stem cell transplant for acute lymphoblastic leukemia, so the T cells may come from the graft donor. The sample was PBMCs, mostly from graft donor cells, taken 360 days after TCRalphabeta/CD19-depleted stem cell transplant. The CDR3 nucleotides are TGTGCCAGCAGTTTCGTGGACAGGAACGAGCAGTACTTC. Its translation is CASSFVDRNEQYF.